The clone carrying this TCR beta chain turned up a few times. The patients had HPV-negative, locally advanced oral cavity squamous cell carcinoma. Generated by immunoSEQ multiplex PCR, the TCRdb table keeps only in-frame clones and is missing some. The sample holds 15,000 to 20,000 clones, roughly 66% seen once. The record originates from a study of neoadjuvant anti-PD-1 for oral cavity cancer. As for the study in general: Nivolumab at 3 mg/kg was mostly given biweekly, three to four doses, pre-surgery.

From germline, CDR1 is WSHSY and CDR2 SAAADI. Trimming pared 10 bases from V and 0 bases from J, leaving 10 bases between. The CDR3 sequence is 13 residues long. This sequence was found in a person between 40 and 80 years old with oral cavity squamous cell carcinoma. This chain connects TRBV10-2 to TRBJ1-3; no reliable D call. Sequenced material: PBMCs, taken before nivolumab (anti-PD-1) treatment. This chain's CDR3 is CATRPSSGNTIYF. CDR3 bases: TGCGCCACCCGACCGAGCTCTGGAAACACCATATATTTT.